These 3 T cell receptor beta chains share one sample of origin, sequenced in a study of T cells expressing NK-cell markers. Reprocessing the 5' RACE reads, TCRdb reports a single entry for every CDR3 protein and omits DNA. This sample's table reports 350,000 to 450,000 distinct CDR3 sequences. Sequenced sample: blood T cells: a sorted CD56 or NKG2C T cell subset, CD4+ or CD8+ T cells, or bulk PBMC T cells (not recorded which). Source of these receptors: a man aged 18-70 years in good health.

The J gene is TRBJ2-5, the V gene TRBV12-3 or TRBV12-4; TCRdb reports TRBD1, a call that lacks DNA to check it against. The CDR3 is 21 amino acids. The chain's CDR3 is CASSLRWGGRDTIPWGETQYF.

The CDR3 loop is CASRLTRGSYEQYF. The V call is TRBV3-1, the J call TRBJ2-7; TCRdb returns TRBD1, unconfirmable since there is no DNA. The CDR3 consists of 14 residues. Per the germline V gene, CDR1 is LGHDT and CDR2 is YNNKEL (reference sequence).

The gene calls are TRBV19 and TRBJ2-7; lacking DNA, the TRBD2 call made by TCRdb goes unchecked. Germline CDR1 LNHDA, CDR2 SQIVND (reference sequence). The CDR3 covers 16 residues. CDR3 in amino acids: CASSIVEGDGPYEQYF.